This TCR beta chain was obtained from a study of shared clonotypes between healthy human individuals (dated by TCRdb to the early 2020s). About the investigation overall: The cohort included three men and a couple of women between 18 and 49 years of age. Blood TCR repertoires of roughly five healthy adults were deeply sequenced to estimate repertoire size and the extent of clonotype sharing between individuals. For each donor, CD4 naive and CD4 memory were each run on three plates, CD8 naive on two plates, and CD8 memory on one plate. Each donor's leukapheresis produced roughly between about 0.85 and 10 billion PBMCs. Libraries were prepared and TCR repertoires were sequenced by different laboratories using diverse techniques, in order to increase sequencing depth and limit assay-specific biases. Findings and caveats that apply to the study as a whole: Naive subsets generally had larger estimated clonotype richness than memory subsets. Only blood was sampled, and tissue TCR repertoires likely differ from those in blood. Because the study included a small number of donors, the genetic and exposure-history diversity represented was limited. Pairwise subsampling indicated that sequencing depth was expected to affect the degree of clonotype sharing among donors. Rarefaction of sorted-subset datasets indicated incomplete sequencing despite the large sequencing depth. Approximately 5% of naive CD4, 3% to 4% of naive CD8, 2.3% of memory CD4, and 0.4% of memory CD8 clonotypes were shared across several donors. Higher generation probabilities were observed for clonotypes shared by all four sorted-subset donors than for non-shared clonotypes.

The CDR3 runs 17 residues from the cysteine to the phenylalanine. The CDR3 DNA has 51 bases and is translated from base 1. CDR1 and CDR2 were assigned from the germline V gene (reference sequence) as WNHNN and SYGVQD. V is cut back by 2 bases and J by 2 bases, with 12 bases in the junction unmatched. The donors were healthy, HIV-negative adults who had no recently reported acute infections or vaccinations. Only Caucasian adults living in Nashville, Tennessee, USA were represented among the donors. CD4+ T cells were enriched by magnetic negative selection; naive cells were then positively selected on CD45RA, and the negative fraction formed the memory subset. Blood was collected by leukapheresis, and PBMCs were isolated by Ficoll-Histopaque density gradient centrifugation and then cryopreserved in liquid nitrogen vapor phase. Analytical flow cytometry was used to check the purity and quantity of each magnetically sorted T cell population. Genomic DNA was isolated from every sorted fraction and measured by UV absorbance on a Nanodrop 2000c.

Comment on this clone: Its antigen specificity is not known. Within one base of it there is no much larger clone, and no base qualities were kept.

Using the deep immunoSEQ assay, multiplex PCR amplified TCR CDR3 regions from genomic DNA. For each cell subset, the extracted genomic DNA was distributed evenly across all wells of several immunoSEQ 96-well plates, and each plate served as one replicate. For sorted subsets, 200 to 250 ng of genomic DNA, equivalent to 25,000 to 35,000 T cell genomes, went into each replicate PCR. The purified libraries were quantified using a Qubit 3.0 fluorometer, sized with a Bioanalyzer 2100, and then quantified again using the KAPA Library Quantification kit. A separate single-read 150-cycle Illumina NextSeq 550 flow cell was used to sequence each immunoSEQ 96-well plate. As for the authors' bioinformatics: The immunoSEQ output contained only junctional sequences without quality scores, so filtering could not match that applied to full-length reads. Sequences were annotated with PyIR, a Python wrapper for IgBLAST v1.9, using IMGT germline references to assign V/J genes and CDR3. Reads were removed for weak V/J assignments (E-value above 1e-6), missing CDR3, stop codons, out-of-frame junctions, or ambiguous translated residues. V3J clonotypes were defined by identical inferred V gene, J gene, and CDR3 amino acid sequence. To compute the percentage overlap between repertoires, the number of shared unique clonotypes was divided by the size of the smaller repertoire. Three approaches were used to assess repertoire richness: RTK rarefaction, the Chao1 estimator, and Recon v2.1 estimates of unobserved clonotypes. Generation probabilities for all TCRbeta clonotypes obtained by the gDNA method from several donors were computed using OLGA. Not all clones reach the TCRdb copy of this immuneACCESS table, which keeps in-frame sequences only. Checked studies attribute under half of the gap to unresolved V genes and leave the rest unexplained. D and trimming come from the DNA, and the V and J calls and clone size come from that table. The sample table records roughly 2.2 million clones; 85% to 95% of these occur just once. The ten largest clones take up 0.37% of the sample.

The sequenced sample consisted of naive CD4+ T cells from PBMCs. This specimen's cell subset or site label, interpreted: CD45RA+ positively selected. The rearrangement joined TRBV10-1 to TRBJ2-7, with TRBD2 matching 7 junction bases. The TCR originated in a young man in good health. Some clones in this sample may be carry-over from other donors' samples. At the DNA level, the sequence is TGCGCCAGCAGTGAGAGGTCCTGCTTGGGACTACCCTACGAGCAGTACTTC. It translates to CASSERSCLGLPYEQYF.